Reported below is one TCR beta chain. Its antigen target is currently unknown. No base-level quality is on record; no much larger clone is a single base apart. The record originates from a study of blood T cell repertoires in COVID-19 (dated by TCRdb to 2018 to 2021). With regard to the full study: Samples from collaborators originated in the United States, Italy and Spain and spanned both the acute and convalescent phases of COVID-19. The material from the prospective study consisted of cDNA or gDNA derived from T cells, B-cell-depleted T cells, or PBMCs. The dataset comprised deeply sampled blood TCRbeta repertoires from subjects exposed to, actively infected with, or recovered from COVID-19. The repertoires were made available in a free public database intended to serve as a resource for research on the immune response to SARS-CoV-2. Samples were obtained from the ongoing ImmuneRACE study (first 160 participants) and from over 1,000 subjects provided by 6 global collaborators. The sample metadata nearly always contained a de-identified subject ID, COVID-19 status, age in years and sex. Where HLA class I and class II types were available, the types were taken from metadata supplied by the sample provider, not from assay-based typing. The investigation overall reported the following: The quantity of clinical and demographic metadata differed by source and by participant and was supplied without curation.

The CDR3 numbers 16 residues from cysteine through phenylalanine. Only the CDR3 DNA stays, 48 bases, in frame from base 1. V has 2 bases trimmed and J has 4 bases trimmed; junction bases matching no gene number 7. Via the germline V gene (reference sequence), CDR1 is LGHDT and CDR2 YNNKEL. The collaborating institutions used their own protocols to collect whole blood in K2EDTA tubes. Collaborator samples were shipped for TCRbeta analysis as frozen whole blood, isolated PBMCs, or DNA extracted from either sample type. The immunoSEQ Assay, a bias-controlled multiplex PCR, was used to amplify TCRbeta CDR3 regions from genomic DNA. Concerning the study's data processing: The number of nucleated cells in each sample was estimated by amplification of reference gene primers within the assay. To quantify the absolute abundance of each unique TCRbeta CDR3 rearrangement, sequence reads were collapsed and filtered. Productive Simpson clonality was computed per sample as the square root of Simpson's diversity index over productive rearrangements. TCRdb limited this immuneACCESS table to in-frame rearrangements with V and J called. A share of clones is missing; checked studies link under half to unresolved V genes, and the rest is unexplained. The DNA gave D and trimming, while V, J and clone size come from that table. Across this sample there are around 200,000 clones, with around four fifths seen only once. The ten top clones hold around 2.8% of the sample.

Sample: peripheral blood. The sequence links TRBV3-1 (or the pseudogene TRBV3-2) to TRBJ2-3, and 9 junction bases match TRBD2. The TCR was taken from a woman older than 75 with active or convalescent COVID-19. The CDR3 in this case is CASSQRLADLSDTQYF. The DNA sequence reads TGTGCCAGCAGCCAAAGACTAGCGGATCTCTCAGATACGCAGTATTTT.